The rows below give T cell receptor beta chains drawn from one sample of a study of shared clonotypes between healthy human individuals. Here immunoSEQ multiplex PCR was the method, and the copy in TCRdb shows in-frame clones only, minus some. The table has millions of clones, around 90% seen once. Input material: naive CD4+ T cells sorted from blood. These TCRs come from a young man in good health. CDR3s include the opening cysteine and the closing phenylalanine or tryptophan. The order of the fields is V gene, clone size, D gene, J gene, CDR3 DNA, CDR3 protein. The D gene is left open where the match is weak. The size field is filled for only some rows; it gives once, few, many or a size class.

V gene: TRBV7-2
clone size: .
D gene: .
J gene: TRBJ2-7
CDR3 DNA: TGTGCCAGCAGGCCAGGACCGGAGAGGTCCTACGAGCAGTACTTC
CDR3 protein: CASRPGPERSYEQYF

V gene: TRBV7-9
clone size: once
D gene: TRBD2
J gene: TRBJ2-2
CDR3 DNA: TGTGCCAGCAGCGACAGGGGACTAGCGGACCTCACCGGGGAGCTGTTTTTT
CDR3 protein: CASSDRGLADLTGELFF

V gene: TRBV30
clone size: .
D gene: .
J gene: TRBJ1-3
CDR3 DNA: TGTGCCTGGAGTGTACTGGCAGGGAAAGGAAACACCATATATTTT
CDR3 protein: CAWSVLAGKGNTIYF

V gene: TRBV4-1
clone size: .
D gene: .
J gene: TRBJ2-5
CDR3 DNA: TGCGCCAGCAGCCAAGATGTCAGTGCGGCAGAGACCCAGTACTTC
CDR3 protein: CASSQDVSAAETQYF

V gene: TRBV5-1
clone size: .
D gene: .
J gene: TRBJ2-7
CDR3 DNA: TGCGCCAGCAGCTTGGGAAGGCAGGGGTCCGGCGAGCAGTACTTC
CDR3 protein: CASSLGRQGSGEQYF

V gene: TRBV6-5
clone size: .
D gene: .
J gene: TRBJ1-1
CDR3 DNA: TGTGCCAGCAGACGCGACCGGGACCAAGCTTTCTTT
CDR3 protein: CASRRDRDQAFF

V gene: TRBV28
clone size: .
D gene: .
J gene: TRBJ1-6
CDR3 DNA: TGTGCCAGCAGTTCCTCGCAGAGGTTTTCACCCCTCCACTTT
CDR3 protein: CASSSSQRFSPLHF

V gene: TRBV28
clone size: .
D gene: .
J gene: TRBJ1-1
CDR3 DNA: TGTGCCAGCAGTTTAAAGGGGTACACTGAAGCTTTCTTT
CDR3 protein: CASSLKGYTEAFF

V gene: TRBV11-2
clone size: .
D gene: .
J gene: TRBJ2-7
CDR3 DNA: TGTGCCAGCAGCTTAGTGGCGCAGGTTACCTACGAGCAGTACTTC
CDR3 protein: CASSLVAQVTYEQYF

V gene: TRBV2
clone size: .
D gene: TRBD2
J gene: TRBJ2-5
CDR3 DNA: TGTGCCAGCAGTGAACGGCTAGCGGGCAAAGCCCGGGAGACCCAGTACTTC
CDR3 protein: CASSERLAGKARETQYF

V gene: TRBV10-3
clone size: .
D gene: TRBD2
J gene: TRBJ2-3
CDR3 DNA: TGTGCCATCAGCATCGGGACTAGCGGAGTATCTAGCACAGATACGCAGTATTTT
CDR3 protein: CAISIGTSGVSSTDTQYF

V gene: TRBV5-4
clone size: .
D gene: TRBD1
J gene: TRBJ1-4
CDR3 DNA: TGTGCCAGCGGTAGGGACAGCAATGAAAAACTGTTTTTT
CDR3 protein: CASGRDSNEKLFF

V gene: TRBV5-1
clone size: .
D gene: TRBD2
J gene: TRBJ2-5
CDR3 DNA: TGCGCCAGCACCCGACTAGCGGGAGAGGTGGAGACCCAGTACTTC
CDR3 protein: CASTRLAGEVETQYF

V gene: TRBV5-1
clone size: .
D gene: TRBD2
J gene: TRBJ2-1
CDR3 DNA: TGCGCCAGCAGCAATCTAGCGGGCCAAGGGAGCAATGAGCAGTTCTTC
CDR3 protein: CASSNLAGQGSNEQFF

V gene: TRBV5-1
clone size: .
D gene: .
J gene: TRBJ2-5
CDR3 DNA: TGCGCCAGCAGCAAGGACCCGGGGCGGCAAGAGACCCAGTACTTC
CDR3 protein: CASSKDPGRQETQYF

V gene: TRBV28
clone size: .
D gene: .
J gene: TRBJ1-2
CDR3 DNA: TGTGCCAGCAGTACGAGGACTGGACAGTTCTATGGCTACACCTTC
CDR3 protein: CASSTRTGQFYGYTF

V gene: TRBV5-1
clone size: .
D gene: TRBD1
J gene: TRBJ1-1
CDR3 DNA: TGCGCCAGCAGCCCCACAGGGGGGGGTATGAACACTGAAGCTTTCTTT
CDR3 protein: CASSPTGGGMNTEAFF

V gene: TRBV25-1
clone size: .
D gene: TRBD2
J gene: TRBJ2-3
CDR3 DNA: TGTGCCAGCAGACTAGCGGGAGGGTCAGGTACGCAGTATTTT
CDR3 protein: CASRLAGGSGTQYF

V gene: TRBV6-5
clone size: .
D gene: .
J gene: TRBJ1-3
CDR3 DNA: TGTGCCAGCAGGTACAGGGCTGGAAACACCATATATTTT
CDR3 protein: CASRYRAGNTIYF

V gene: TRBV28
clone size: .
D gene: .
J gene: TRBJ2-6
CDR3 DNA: TGTGCCAGCAGGGGGGGACAAGCCTCTGGGGCCAACGTCCTGACTTTC
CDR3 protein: CASRGGQASGANVLTF

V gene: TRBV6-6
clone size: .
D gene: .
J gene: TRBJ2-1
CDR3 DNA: TGTGCCAGCAGGACCCAGGGACGGGATGAGCAGTTCTTC
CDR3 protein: CASRTQGRDEQFF

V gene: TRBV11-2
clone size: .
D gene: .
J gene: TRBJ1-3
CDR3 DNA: TGTGCCAGCAGCTTGGGCCCTTGGGCCCGCTCTGGAAACACCATATATTTT
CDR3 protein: CASSLGPWARSGNTIYF

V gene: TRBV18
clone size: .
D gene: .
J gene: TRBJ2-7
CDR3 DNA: TGTGCCAGCTCACCAGCCTCTGGGCTTTACGAGCAGTACTTC
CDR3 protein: CASSPASGLYEQYF

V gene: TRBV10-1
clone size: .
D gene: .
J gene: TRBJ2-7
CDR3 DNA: TGCGCCAGCAGTACTTTCGGGGACAAAATCCCCTACGAGCAGTACTTC
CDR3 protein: CASSTFGDKIPYEQYF

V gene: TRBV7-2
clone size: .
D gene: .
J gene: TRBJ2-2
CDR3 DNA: TGTGCCAGCAGCTTATGGGAGGACACCGGGGAGCTGTTTTTT
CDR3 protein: CASSLWEDTGELFF

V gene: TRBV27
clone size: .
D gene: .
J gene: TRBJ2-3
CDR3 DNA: TGTGCCACAGGCCCCCACCTGGCGCAGTATTTT
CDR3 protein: CATGPHLAQYF

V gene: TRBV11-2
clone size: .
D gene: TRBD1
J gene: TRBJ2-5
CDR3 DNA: TGTGCCAGCAGCATTACAGGGGCCTCGGCGACCCAGTACTTC
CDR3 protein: CASSITGASATQYF

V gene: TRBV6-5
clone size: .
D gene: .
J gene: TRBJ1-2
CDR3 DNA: TGTGCCAGCAGTTACTCGAGTCGGGGGGCGAATGGCTACACCTTC
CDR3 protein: CASSYSSRGANGYTF

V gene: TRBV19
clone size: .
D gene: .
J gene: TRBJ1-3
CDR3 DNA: TGTGCCAGTCTGACACCCGGAAACACCATATATTTT
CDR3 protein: CASLTPGNTIYF

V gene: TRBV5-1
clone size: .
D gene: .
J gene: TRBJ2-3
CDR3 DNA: TGCGCCAGCAGCTTGGGTCCAATTAAACCAGATACGCAGTATTTT
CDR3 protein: CASSLGPIKPDTQYF

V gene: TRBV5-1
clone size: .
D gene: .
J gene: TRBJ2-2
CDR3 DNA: TGCGCCAGCAGCCCGGGGGGGACAGGGAACACCGGGGAGCTGTTTTTT
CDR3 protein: CASSPGGTGNTGELFF

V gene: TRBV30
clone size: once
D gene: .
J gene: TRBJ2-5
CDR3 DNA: TGTGCCGGAGAAAGGGGGAGCCAAGAGACCCAGTACTTC
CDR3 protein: CAGERGSQETQYF

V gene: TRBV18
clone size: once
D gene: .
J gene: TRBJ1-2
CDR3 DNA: TGTGCCAGCTCACCCCCGGCAGGGAACTATGGCTACACCTTC
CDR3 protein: CASSPPAGNYGYTF

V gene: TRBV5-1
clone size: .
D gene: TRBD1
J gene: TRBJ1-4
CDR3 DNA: TGCGCCAGCAGCCCCCGGACAGGATTGGTTGAAAAACTGTTTTTT
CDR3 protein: CASSPRTGLVEKLFF

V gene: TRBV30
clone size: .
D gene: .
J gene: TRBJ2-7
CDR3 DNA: TGTGCCTGGGGCCCAGGGGCGGGAGCCCTAATCGAGCAGTACTTC
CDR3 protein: CAWGPGAGALIEQYF

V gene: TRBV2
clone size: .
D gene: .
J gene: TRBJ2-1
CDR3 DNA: TGTGCCAGCAGTGAAAGGGATGAGCAGTTCTTC
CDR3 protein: CASSERDEQFF

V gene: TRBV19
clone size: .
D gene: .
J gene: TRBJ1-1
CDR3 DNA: TGTGCCGCCGCCCACGAGGGCCTCACTGAAGCTTTCTTT
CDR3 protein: CAAAHEGLTEAFF

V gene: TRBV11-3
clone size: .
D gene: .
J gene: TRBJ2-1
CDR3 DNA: TGTGCCAGCAGCTTGTTCGGGTCCGGTGGAAATGAGCAGTTCTTC
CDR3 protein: CASSLFGSGGNEQFF

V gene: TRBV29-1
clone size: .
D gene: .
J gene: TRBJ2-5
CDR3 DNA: TGCAGCGTTGGCCCCAAGGAGACCCAGTACTTC
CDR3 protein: CSVGPKETQYF